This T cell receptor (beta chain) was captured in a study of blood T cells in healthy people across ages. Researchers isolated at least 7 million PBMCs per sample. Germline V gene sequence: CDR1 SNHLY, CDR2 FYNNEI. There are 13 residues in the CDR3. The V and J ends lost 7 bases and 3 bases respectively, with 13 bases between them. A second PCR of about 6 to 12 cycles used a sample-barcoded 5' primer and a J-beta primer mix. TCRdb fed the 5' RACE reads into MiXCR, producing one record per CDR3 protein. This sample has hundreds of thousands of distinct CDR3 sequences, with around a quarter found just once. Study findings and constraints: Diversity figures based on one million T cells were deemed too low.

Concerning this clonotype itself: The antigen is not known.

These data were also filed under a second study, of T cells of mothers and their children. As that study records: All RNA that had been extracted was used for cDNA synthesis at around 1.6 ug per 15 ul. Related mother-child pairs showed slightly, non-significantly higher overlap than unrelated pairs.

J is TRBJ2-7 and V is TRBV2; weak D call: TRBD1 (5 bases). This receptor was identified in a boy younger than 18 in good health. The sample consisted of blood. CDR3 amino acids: CASTGQGFYEQYF. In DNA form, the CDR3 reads TGTGCCAGCACCGGGCAGGGTTTCTACGAGCAGTACTTC. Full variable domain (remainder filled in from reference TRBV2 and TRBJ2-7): EPEVTQTPSHQVTQMGQEVILRCVPISNHLYFYWYRQILGQKVEFLVSFYNNEISEKSEIFDDQFSVERPDGSNFTLKIRSTKLEDSAMYFCASTGQGFYEQYFGPGTRLTVT.